This T cell receptor (beta chain) was recorded in a study of beta chain features in type 1 diabetes. One heparinised draw of blood, averaging about 116 mL, came from each donor. Staining for CD45RO/CCR7/CD25/CD127/CD95/CD27 allowed sorting of CD4+ naive, central memory, regulatory and stem cell-like memory cells. Findings of the study overall: Patients' naive, central memory and regulatory TCRB repertoires appeared more alike than those of healthy donors.

The CDR3 runs 17 residues. CDR1 SGHAT and CDR2 FQNNGV come from the germline V gene. Trimming took off 3 bases at V and 1 base at J, with 16 bases between the two ends. Investigators reverse transcribed all isolated RNA, so they sequenced expressed TCRB transcripts. Data came from immunoSEQ multiplex PCR; TCRdb stores just in-frame clones and leaves some out. There are 60,000 to 75,000 clones in the sample; roughly 60% occur only once, and 2% to 2.5% lies in the top ten. For this clone: Its antigen remains unknown.

This sequence originates from a woman between 18 and 29 years old in good health. Sequenced input: Tregs from blood. The J gene is TRBJ2-1, the V gene TRBV11-2; D is perhaps TRBD1 (6 bases). CDR3 region: CASSLREQGESYNEQFF. In DNA, the CDR3 is TGTGCCAGCAGCTTGAGGGAACAGGGCGAGTCCTACAATGAGCAGTTCTTC.